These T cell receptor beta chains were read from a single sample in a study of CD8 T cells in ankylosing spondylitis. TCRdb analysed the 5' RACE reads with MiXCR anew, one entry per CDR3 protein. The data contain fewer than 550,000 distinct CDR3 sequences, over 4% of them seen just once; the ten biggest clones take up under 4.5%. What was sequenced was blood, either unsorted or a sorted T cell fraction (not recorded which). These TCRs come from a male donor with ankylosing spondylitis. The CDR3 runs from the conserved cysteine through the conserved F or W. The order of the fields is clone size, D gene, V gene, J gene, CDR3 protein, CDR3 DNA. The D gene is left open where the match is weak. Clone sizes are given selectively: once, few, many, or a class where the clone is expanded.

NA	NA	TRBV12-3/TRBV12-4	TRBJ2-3	CASSRQGRNTDTQYF	TGTGCCAGCAGCCGCCAAGGGAGGAACACAGATACGCAGTATTTT
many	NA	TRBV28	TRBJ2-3	CASSLDAISTDTQYF	TGTGCCAGCAGTTTAGACGCGATAAGCACAGATACGCAGTATTTT
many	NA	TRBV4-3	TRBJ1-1	CASSQGGAQTEAFF	TGCGCCAGCAGCCAAGGGGGGGCGCAGACTGAAGCTTTCTTT
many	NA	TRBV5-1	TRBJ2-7	CASSLVSQSYEQYF	TGCGCCAGCAGCTTGGTGTCGCAGTCCTACGAGCAGTACTTC
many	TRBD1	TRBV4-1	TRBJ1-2	CASRPNRGYGYTF	TGCGCCAGCAGACCCAACAGGGGCTATGGCTACACCTTC
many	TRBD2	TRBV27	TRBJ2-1	CASKGLALYNEQFF	TGTGCCAGCAAGGGACTAGCGCTCTACAATGAGCAGTTCTTC
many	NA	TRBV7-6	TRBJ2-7	CASSHGMESYEQYF	TGTGCCAGCAGCCATGGCATGGAATCCTACGAGCAGTACTTC
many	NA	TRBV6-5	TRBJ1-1	CASSYLKSMNTEAFF	TGTGCCAGCAGTTACTTAAAGTCGATGAACACTGAAGCTTTCTTT
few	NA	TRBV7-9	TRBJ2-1	CASTPRGFSYNEQFF	TGTGCCAGCACCCCAAGGGGTTTTTCCTACAATGAGCAGTTCTTC
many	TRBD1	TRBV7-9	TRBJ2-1	CASSSPRQGALGNEQFF	TGTGCCAGCAGCTCCCCCCGACAGGGGGCTTTGGGGAATGAGCAGTTCTTC
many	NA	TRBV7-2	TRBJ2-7	CASSPEHGRLQYF	TGTGCCAGCAGCCCGGAACACGGACGGTTGCAGTACTTC
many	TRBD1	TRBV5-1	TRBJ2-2	CASSLPGGNTGELFF	TGCGCCAGCAGCTTGCCAGGGGGCAACACCGGGGAGCTGTTTTTT
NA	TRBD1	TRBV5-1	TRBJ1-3	CASSFGQASNTIYF	TGCGCCAGCAGCTTTGGACAGGCCTCAAACACCATATATTTT
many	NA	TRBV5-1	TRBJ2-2	CASSLGQILNTGELFF	TGCGCCAGCAGCTTGGGACAGATCTTGAACACCGGGGAGCTGTTTTTT
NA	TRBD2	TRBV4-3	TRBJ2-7	CASSLGLAGMSSYEQYF	TGCGCCAGCAGCCTGGGACTAGCGGGAATGAGCTCCTACGAGCAGTACTTC
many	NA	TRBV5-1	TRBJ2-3	CASSRDASTDTQYF	TGCGCCAGCAGCCGCGATGCTAGCACAGATACGCAGTATTTT
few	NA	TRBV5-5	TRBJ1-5	CASSMGFSNQPQHF	TGTGCCAGCAGCATGGGGTTTAGCAATCAGCCCCAGCATTTT
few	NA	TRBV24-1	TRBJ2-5	CATSDTQGIQETQYF	TGTGCCACCAGTGATACGCAGGGGATTCAAGAGACCCAGTACTTC
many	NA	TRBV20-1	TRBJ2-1	CSARDVGGRYNEQFF	TGCAGTGCTAGAGATGTCGGGGGCCGATACAATGAGCAGTTCTTC
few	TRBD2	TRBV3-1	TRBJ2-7	CASSPFLAGLSYEQYF	TGTGCCAGCAGCCCCTTTCTAGCGGGCCTCTCCTACGAGCAGTACTTC
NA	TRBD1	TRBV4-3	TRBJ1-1	CASSWTGEAEAFF	TGCGCCAGCAGTTGGACAGGGGAGGCTGAAGCTTTCTTT
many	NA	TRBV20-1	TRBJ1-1	CSARPGTYELNTEAFF	TGCAGTGCTAGGCCCGGGACGTACGAATTGAACACTGAAGCTTTCTTT
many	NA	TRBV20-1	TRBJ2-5	CSARSPVTQYF	TGCAGTGCTAGAAGCCCTGTGACCCAGTACTTC
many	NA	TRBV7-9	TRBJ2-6	CASSLGRSGANVLTF	TGTGCCAGCAGTCTAGGGAGGAGCGGGGCCAACGTCCTGACTTTC
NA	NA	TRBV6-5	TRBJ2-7	CASSYSIGLVYEQYF	TGTGCCAGCAGTTACTCGATCGGGCTGGTCTACGAGCAGTACTTC
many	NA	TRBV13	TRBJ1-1	CASSWDPRAGTEAFF	TGTGCCAGCAGTTGGGATCCCAGGGCGGGTACTGAAGCTTTCTTT
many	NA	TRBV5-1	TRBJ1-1	CASSFTLSNTEAFF	TGCGCCAGCAGCTTCACCTTATCGAACACTGAAGCTTTCTTT
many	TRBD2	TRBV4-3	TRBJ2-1	CASSYIAGGKNEQFF	TGCGCCAGCAGCTACATAGCGGGAGGGAAAAATGAGCAGTTCTTC
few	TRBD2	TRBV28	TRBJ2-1	CASTSGGSQDEQFF	TGTGCCAGTACCTCGGGGGGATCCCAGGATGAGCAGTTCTTC
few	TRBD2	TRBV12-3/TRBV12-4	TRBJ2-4	CASRISGGRGNIQYF	TGTGCCAGCAGGATATCGGGAGGGCGGGGAAACATTCAGTACTTC
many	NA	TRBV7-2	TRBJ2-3	CASRLGRTSTDTQYF	TGTGCCAGCAGACTGGGACGGACGAGCACAGATACGCAGTATTTT
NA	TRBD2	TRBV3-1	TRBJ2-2	CASSQASSGGFTGELFF	TGTGCCAGCAGCCAAGCCTCTAGCGGGGGGTTCACCGGGGAGCTGTTTTTT